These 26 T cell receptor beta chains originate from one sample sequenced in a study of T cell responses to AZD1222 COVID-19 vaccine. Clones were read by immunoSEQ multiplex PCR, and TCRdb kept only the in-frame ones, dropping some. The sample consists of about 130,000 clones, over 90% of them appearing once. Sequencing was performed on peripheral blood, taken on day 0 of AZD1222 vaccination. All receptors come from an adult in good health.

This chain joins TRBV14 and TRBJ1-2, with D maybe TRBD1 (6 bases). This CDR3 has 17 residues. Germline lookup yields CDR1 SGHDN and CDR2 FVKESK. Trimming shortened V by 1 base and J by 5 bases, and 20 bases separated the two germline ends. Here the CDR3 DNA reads TGTGCCAGCAGCCAAGCCTTCGGGGGGCTAGGGTTTTATGGCTACACCTTC. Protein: CASSQAFGGLGFYGYTF.

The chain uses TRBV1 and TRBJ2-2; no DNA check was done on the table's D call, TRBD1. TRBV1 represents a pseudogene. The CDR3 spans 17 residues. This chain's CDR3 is CTSSQDTRQPHTGELFF. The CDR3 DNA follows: TGCACCAGCAGCCAAGATACCAGACAGCCGCACACCGGGGAGCTGTTTTTT.

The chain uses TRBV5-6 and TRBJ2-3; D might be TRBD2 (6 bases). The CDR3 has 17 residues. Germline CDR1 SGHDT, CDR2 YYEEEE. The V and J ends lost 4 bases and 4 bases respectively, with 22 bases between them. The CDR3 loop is CASSLRGSSIWADTQYF. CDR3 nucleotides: TGTGCCAGCAGCCTCCGGGGGTCGTCTATATGGGCAGATACGCAGTATTTT.

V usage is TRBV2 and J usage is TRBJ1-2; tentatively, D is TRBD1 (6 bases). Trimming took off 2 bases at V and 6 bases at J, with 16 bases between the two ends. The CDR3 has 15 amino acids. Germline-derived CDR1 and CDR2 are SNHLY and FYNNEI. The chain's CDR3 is CASSELQGGGDGYTF. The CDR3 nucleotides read TGTGCCAGCAGTGAACTACAGGGTGGAGGGGATGGCTACACCTTC.

CDR3 region: CASSLRGSSYNEQFF. Written as DNA, the CDR3 is TGTGCCAGCAGCTTGCGGGGGAGCTCCTACAATGAGCAGTTCTTC. This chain joins TRBV7-3 and TRBJ2-1; 7 positions match TRBD2. V shed 3 bases and J 0 bases; nucleotides not matched to a gene: 2. In germline, CDR1 is SGHTA, CDR2 FQGTGA. CDR3 length: 15 amino acids.

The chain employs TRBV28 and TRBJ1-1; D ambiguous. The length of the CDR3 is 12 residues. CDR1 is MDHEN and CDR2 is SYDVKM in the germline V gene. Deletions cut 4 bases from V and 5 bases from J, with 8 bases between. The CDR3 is CASSSGWTEAFF. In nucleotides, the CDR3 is TGTGCCAGCAGTTCGGGGTGGACTGAAGCTTTCTTT.

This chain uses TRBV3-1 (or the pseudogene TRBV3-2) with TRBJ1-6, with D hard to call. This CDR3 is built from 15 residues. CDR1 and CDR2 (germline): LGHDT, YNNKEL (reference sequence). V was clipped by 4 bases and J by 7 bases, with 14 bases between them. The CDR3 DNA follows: TGTGCCAGCAGCCCAGCCGACCGACGAAATTCACCCCTCCACTTT. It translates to CASSPADRRNSPLHF.

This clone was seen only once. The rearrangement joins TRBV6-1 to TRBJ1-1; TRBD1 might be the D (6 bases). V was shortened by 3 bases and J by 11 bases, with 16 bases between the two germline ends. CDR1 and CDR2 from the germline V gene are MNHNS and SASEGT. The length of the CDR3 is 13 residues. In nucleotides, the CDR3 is TGTGCCAGCAGTGAGTCACAGGGATTCGGGGCTTTCTTT. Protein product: CASSESQGFGAFF.

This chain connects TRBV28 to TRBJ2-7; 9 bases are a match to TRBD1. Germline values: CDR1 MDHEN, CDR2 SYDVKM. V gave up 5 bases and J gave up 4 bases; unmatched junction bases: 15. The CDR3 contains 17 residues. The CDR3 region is CASSPLNRQGGAYEQYF. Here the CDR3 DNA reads TGTGCCAGCAGTCCACTCAATCGACAGGGGGGTGCTTACGAGCAGTACTTC.

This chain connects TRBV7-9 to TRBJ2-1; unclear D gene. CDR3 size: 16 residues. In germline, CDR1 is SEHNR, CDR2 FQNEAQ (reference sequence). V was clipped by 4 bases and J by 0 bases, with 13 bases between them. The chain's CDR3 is CASSSYPETSYNEQFF. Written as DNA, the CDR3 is TGTGCCAGCAGCTCGTATCCGGAAACCTCCTACAATGAGCAGTTCTTC.

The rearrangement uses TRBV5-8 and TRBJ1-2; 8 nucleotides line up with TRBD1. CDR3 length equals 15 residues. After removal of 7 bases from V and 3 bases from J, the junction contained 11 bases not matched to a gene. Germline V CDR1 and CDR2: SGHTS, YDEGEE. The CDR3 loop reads CASVLRTGKYYGYTF. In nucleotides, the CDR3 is TGTGCCAGCGTATTACGGACAGGGAAGTACTATGGCTACACCTTC.

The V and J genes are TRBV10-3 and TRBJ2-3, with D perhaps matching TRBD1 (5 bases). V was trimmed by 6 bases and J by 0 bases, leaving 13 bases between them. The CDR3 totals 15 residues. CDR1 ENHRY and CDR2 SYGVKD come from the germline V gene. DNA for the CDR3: TGTGCCATCAGGCTGACAGACGCTAGCACAGATACGCAGTATTTT. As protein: CAIRLTDASTDTQYF.

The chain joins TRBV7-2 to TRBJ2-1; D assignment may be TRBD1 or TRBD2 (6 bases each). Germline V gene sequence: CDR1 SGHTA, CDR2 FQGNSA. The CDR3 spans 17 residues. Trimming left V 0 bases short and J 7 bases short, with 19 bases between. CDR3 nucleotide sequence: TGTGCCAGCAGCTTAGCGCGTTGGGGGGCTCGTGGGAATGAGCAGTTCTTC. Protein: CASSLARWGARGNEQFF.

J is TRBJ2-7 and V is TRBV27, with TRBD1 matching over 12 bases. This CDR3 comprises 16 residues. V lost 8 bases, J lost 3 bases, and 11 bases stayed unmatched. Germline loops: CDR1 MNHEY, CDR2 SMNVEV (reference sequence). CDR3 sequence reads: CASRPGTGGSFYEQYF. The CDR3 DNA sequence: TGTGCCAGCCGTCCCGGGACAGGGGGCTCATTCTACGAGCAGTACTTC.

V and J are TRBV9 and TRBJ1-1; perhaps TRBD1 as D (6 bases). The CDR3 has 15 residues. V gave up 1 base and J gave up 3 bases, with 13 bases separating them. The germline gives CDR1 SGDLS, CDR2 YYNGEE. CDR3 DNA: TGTGCCAGCAGCGTAACAGGGAGGGGAGACACTGAAGCTTTCTTT. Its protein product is CASSVTGRGDTEAFF.

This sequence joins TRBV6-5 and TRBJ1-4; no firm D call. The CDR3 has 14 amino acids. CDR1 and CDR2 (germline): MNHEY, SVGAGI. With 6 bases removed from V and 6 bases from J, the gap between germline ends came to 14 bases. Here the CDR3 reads CASSAPGSDEKLFF. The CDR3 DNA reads TGTGCCAGCAGCGCGCCGGGCTCGGATGAAAAACTGTTTTTT.

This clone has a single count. CDR3 amino acids: CASRPRVYNSPLHF. The CDR3 nucleotides read TGTGCCAGCAGACCCCGGGTCTATAATTCACCCCTCCACTTT. The chain employs TRBV28 and TRBJ1-6; D gene ambiguous. Germline V gives CDR1 MDHEN, CDR2 SYDVKM. CDR3 length: 14 residues. V lost 6 bases to trimming and J lost 3 bases, with 9 bases between them.

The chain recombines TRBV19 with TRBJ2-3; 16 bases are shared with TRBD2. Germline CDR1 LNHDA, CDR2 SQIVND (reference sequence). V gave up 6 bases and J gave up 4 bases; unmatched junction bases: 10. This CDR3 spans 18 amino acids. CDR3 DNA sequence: TGTGCCAGTAGAGGGACTAGCGGGGGGGCTGGTGCCGCAGATACGCAGTATTTT. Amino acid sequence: CASRGTSGGAGAADTQYF.

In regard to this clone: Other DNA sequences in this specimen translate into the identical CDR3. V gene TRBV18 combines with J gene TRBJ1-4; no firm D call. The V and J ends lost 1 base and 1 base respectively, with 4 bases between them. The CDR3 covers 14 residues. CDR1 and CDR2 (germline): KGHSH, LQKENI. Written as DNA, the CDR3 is TGTGCCAGCTCACCACGGGGAACTAATGAAAAACTGTTTTTT. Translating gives CASSPRGTNEKLFF.

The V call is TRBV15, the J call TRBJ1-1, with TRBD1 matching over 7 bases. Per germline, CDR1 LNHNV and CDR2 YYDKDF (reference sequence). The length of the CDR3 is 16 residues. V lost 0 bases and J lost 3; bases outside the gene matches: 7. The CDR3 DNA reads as TGTGCCACCAGCAGAGAATTCAGGGGGGAGGACACTGAAGCTTTCTTT. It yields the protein CATSREFRGEDTEAFF. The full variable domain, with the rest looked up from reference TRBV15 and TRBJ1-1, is DAMVIQNPRYQVTQFGKPVTLSCSQTLNHNVMYWYQQKSSQAPKLLFHYYDKDFNNEADTPDNFQSRRPNTSFCFLDIRSPGLGDTAMYLCATSREFRGEDTEAFFGQGTRLTVV.

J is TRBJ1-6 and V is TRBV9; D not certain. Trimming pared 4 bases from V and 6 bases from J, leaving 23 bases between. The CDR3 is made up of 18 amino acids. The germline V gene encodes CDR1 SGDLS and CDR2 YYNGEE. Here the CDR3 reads CASSYQEGEQPINSPLHF. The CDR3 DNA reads TGTGCCAGCAGCTACCAGGAGGGAGAACAACCCATTAATTCACCCCTCCACTTT.

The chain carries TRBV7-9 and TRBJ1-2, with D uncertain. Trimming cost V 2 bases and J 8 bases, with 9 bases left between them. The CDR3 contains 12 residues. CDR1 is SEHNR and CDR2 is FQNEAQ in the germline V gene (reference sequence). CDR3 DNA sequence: TGTGCCAGCAGCTTAAGGGAGGGCGGCTACACCTTC. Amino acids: CASSLREGGYTF.

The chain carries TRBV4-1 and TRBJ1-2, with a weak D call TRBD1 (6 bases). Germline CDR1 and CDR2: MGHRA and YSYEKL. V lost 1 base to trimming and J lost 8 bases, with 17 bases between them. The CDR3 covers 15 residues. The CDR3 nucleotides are TGCGCCAGCAGCCAAGGTCTCGCACAGGGACTAGGCTACACCTTC. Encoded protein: CASSQGLAQGLGYTF.

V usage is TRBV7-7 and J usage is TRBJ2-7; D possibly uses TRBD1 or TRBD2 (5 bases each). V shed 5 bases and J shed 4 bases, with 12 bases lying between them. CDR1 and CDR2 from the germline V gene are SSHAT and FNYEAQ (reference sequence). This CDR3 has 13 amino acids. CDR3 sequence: CASSPGRGYEQYF. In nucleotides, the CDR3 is TGTGCCAGCAGCCCGGGACGCGGGTACGAGCAGTACTTC.

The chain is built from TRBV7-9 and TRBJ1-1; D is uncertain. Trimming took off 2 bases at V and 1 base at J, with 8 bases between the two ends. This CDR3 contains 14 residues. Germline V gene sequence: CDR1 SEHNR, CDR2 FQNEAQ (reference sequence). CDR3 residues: CASSLIRGNTEAFF. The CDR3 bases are TGTGCCAGCAGCTTAATTCGGGGGAACACTGAAGCTTTCTTT.

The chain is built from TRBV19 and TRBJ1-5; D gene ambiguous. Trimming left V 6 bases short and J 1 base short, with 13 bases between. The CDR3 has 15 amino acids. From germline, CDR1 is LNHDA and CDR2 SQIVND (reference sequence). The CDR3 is CASSRVTPSNQPQHF. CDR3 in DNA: TGTGCCAGTAGCAGAGTAACTCCCAGCAATCAGCCCCAGCATTTT.